This entry is about one T cell receptor (beta chain). Its specific antigen is unknown. No much larger clone exists at a distance of one base, and base qualities are not known. Each donor gave one peripheral blood draw, averaging roughly 120 mL, which was collected into heparinised tubes. A BD FACSAria II was used to sort naive, central memory, regulatory and stem cell-like memory CD4+ T cells with a panel that included CD45RO, CCR7, CD25, CD127, CD95 and CD27. All sorted populations exceeded 95% purity. PBMCs were isolated right away by Lymphoprep density gradient centrifugation and were stained directly, without culture. So that batch effects would be minimized, each experiment stained and sorted samples in pairs, pairing one healthy donor with one patient. The source of the sample is a study of beta chain features in type 1 diabetes (dated by TCRdb to 2016 to 2019). About the study as a whole: Mean age, gender distribution, total cell number and subset yield were not different between patients and healthy donors. The study compared the TCRB repertoires of sorted circulating CD4+ T cell subsets in recently diagnosed type 1 diabetes patients with those in matched healthy donors. A total of over 95,000,000 sorted cells were examined across all samples, and RNA yield correlated strongly with the number of cells per subset. Regulatory and stem cell-like memory subsets were isolated from only 8 patients and about 8 healthy donors, whereas naive and central memory subsets came from all 30 or so donors. Summary of the overall study and its limitations: Because cDNA was sequenced instead of genomic DNA, highly expressing activated cells could be over-represented, though the groups showed no difference in activation or CD3 levels. At VDJ recombination sites, type 1 diabetes patients had fewer insertions and more deleted nucleotides, which implies abnormalities in thymic rearrangement. In all four CD4+ subsets, TCRB CDR3 length was moderately but significantly shorter in type 1 diabetes patients. Shorter templates might be favored by PCR, yet because patient and control samples were amplified and corrected together, any such skew would affect both groups equally. Naive, central memory and regulatory TCRB repertoires appeared to be more similar among patients than among healthy donors. Because the HLA sub-analyses included only small numbers of individuals, any influence of HLA type on TCRB rearrangement was left unresolved.

Trimming costs V 2 bases and J 4 bases, and their ends lie 9 bases apart. The CDR3 runs 13 amino acids, cysteine and phenylalanine included. Here the CDR3 DNA is all that survives: 39 bases in frame from base 1. From the germline V gene (reference sequence), CDR1 is GTSNPN and CDR2 is SVGIG. All of the isolated RNA was reverse transcribed with the High Capacity cDNA Reverse Transcription Kit, so expressed TCRB transcripts were sequenced. Deep immunoSEQ sequencing was performed on naive, central memory and regulatory T cell samples, with an average of roughly 3.6 million total reads per sample. After sorted cells were lysed in RLT buffer, RNA was extracted with DNase-treated RNeasy Micro or Mini kits, with the choice depending on cell number. To prevent cross-contamination, every cell subset was processed on its own, while patient and healthy donor samples were processed together. TCRB sequences were amplified from cDNA with the immunoSEQ multiplex PCR, producing 87-bp fragments spanning the CDR3 region. The amplicons were sequenced using the Illumina HiSeq platform. The paper's data handling went like this. PCR bias was corrected computationally using synthetic template baselines, and reads within Hamming distance 2 were collapsed, with unmergeable singletons discarded. By aligning reads against IMGT, V, D and J genes, CDR3 length, and insertions or deletions at six rearrangement sites were assigned. Within each subset, clonotype counts were normalized to sorted cell number, after which true diversity and Gini coefficients were computed with the tcR R package. The overlap coefficient, calculated on TCRB nucleotide sequences, was used to quantify repertoire sharing. As a proxy for the pre-selection repertoire, out-of-frame TCRB sequences from naive cells were analyzed. TCRdb took over this immuneACCESS table, retaining in-frame rearrangements with V and J assigned. Such tables are incomplete; in checked studies, under half of the missing clones stem from an unresolved V gene, and the remainder is unexplained. V and J calls plus clone size are reproduced from that table; the DNA served to infer D and trimming. This sample gives about 660,000 clones in total; 11% to 15% of them show up just once. Just under 0.04% of the sample lies in the top ten.

This sequence was found in a man younger than 35 with type 1 diabetes. Sequenced sample: naive CD4+ T cells from blood. Per the publication, the cell subset or site label means: true naive CD4+ T cells. The chain is made from TRBV30 and TRBJ1-5, with the D gene call left open. The nucleotide sequence is TGTGCCTGGAGTCTGGCAGAAAATCAGCCCCAGCATTTT. Translated, this is CAWSLAENQPQHF.